This T cell receptor (beta chain) was sequenced during a study of shared clonotypes between healthy human individuals. General observations from the study: A limitation of the genetic and exposure-history diversity represented arose from few donors. Generation probabilities were higher for clonotypes shared across all four sorted-subset donors than for unshared ones.

This clone was counted a single time. Its antigen is currently unknown. V was cut by 6 bases and J by 4 bases, with 7 bases left in between. Germline values: CDR1 SGHNT, CDR2 YYREEE (reference sequence). This CDR3 has 12 amino acids. As defined, naive CD8 cells were CD45RO-negative and positively selected for CCR7, with terminally differentiated effector memory CD45RA+ cells excluded. Original analysis: Filtering differed for immunoSEQ, which gave only junction sequences without quality scores. TCRdb's table, derived via immunoSEQ multiplex PCR, lists solely in-frame clones and lacks some. The DNA was the basis for D and trimming; V, J and clone size are from that table. Among about 2.1 million clones, 85% to 95% were seen once, and the ten largest hold around 1.7%.

The rearrangement joins TRBV5-4 to TRBJ2-2; a possible D gene is TRBD2 (5 bases). The sequencing sample was made of naive CD8+ T cells from PBMCs. This receptor was identified in a man younger than 35 in good health. Some clones in this sample may be carry-over from other donors' samples. As DNA, the CDR3 is TGTGCCAGCAAGAGCGGCACCGGGGAGCTGTTTTTT. Translated, it gives CASKSGTGELFF.